The 22 T cell receptor beta chains reported below all come from one sample, sequenced in a study of cytomegalovirus exposure and HLA in healthy donors. This PCR relied on a set of 60 Vbeta primers and 13 Jbeta primers. Profiled with immunoSEQ multiplex PCR; TCRdb holds only in-frame clones, not every one. The data contain around 150,000 clones, roughly 80% of them singletons. The sample consisted of PBMCs. Receptor source: a woman aged 30 to 39 in good health and CMV-seronegative.

This clone was recorded once. The chain is built from TRBV20-1 and TRBJ2-1; no clear D gene. Per the germline V gene, CDR1 is DFQATT and CDR2 is SNEGSKA (reference sequence). V was cut by 6 bases and J by 0 bases, with 3 bases left in between. The CDR3 is 11 residues long. CDR3 sequence reads: CSARSYNEQFF. CDR3 DNA: TGCAGTGCCCGCTCCTACAATGAGCAGTTCTTC.

The chain employs TRBV5-1 and TRBJ2-1, with TRBD2 matching over 7 bases. J was trimmed by 1 base and V by 2 bases; bases with no gene match: 21. This CDR3 has 21 amino acids. The V gene's germline CDR1 is SGHRS and CDR2 YFSETQ. The CDR3 DNA reads TGCGCCAGCAGCTTCGGGGGAGGTGGGGTGAGGGAGGGGACTTCCTACAATGAGCAGTTCTTC. Residues: CASSFGGGGVREGTSYNEQFF. The variable domain in full, with the rest retrieved from reference TRBV5-1 and TRBJ2-1, is KAGVTQTPRYLIKTRGQQVTLSCSPISGHRSVSWYQQTPGQGLQFLFEYFSETQRNKGNFPGRFSGRQFSNSRSEMNVSTLELGDSALYLCASSFGGGGVREGTSYNEQFFGPGTRLTVL.

The V call is TRBV27, the J call TRBJ2-1; D perhaps matches TRBD1 (5 bases). CDR3 length: 13 residues. V was pared by 2 bases and J by 10 bases, with 12 bases between. Germline V gene data show CDR1 as MNHEY and CDR2 as SMNVEV (reference sequence). The CDR3 is CASSLADSREQFF. In nucleotides, the CDR3 is TGTGCCAGCAGTTTAGCTGACAGCCGCGAGCAGTTCTTC.

The chain couples TRBV6-6 to TRBJ1-2; D remains unclear. V lost 2 bases and J 3 bases, leaving 7 bases between the germline ends. Germline V gene data show CDR1 as MNHNY and CDR2 as SVGAGI (reference sequence). CDR3 length equals 13 residues. The CDR3 DNA is TGTGCCAGCAGTTACGAACGGGACTATGGCTACACCTTC. Its protein product is CASSYERDYGYTF.

The rearrangement links TRBV5-1 to TRBJ2-1, with 14 positions matching TRBD2. Germline lookup yields CDR1 SGHRS and CDR2 YFSETQ. This CDR3 comprises 14 residues. The V and J ends lost 3 bases and 11 bases, in that order; junction bases with no gene match: 4. The chain's CDR3 is CASSSGLAGVQQFF. The CDR3 DNA follows: TGCGCCAGCAGCTCGGGACTAGCGGGGGTCCAGCAGTTCTTC.

CDR3 bases: TGCGCCAGCAGCACTCGGGGAGATACGCAGTATTTT. Its protein is CASSTRGDTQYF. The chain links TRBV5-1 to TRBJ2-3, with TRBD2 as a possible D gene (5 bases). CDR3 size: 12 residues. Germline lookup yields CDR1 SGHRS and CDR2 YFSETQ. With 4 bases removed from V and 5 bases from J, the gap between germline ends came to 8 bases.

This chain connects TRBV7-9 to TRBJ1-2, with D possibly TRBD1 on 5 matching bases. The CDR3 is 14 residues long. Trimming took 1 base from V and 6 from J, leaving 12 bases between them. The germline gives CDR1 SEHNR, CDR2 FQNEAQ (reference sequence). DNA for the CDR3: TGTGCCAGCAGCTTAGTCTGGGCAGGGCATGGCTACACCTTC. Protein: CASSLVWAGHGYTF. Together with reference TRBV7-9 and TRBJ1-2, the CDR3 gives the full variable domain: DTGVSQNPRHKITKRGQNVTFRCDPISEHNRLYWYRQTLGQGPEFLTYFQNEAQLEKSRLLSDRFSAERPKGSFSTLEIQRTEQGDSAMYLCASSLVWAGHGYTFGSGTRLTVV.

The rearrangement links TRBV18 to TRBJ1-1, with D tentatively TRBD1 (6 bases). V lost 3 bases and J 4 bases, leaving 18 bases between the germline ends. Germline V gene lookup returns CDR1 KGHSH and CDR2 LQKENI. This CDR3 spans 16 amino acids. CDR3 DNA: TGTGCCAGCTCACCCCAACGGGGAGGGGGGCCCACTGAAGCTTTCTTT. Amino acids: CASSPQRGGGPTEAFF.

In this sample, this clone turned up a few times. The chain couples TRBV6-1 to TRBJ2-6, with D possibly matching TRBD1 (6 bases). CDR1 and CDR2 from the germline V gene are MNHNS and SASEGT. The CDR3 has 15 amino acids. Trimming stripped 5 bases from V and 0 bases from J, with 8 bases between. In DNA form, the CDR3 reads TGTGCCAGCAGTAGGGGGAGCTCTGGGGCCAACGTCCTGACTTTC. Its protein product is CASSRGSSGANVLTF.

This chain connects TRBV6-1 to TRBJ2-2; TRBD2 might be the D (6 bases). The length of the CDR3 is 14 residues. The V gene's germline CDR1 is MNHNS and CDR2 SASEGT. The germline V and J ends were trimmed by 11 bases and 4 bases, with 17 bases remaining between them. DNA for the CDR3: TGTGCCTGCCAATTCACCGGGGGCACCGGGGAGCTGTTTTTT. It is translated as CACQFTGGTGELFF.

The chain recombines TRBV6-1 with TRBJ2-4; a weak D match, TRBD2 (7 bases). Germline values: CDR1 MNHNS, CDR2 SASEGT. The CDR3 extends over 15 amino acids. V lost 10 bases and J 8 bases, leaving 24 bases between the germline ends. The CDR3 spells CATLTPGGQRDIQYF. The DNA for the CDR3 is TGTGCCACCCTTACACCCGGGGGGCAGAGGGACATTCAGTACTTC.

The chain joins TRBV7-8 to TRBJ1-5; TRBD1 agrees at 8 bases. J was trimmed by 1 base and V by 1 base; bases with no gene match: 6. Germline loops: CDR1 SGHVS, CDR2 FQNEAQ. The CDR3 is made up of 17 amino acids. CDR3 nucleotides: TGTGCCAGCAGCTTAGTGGGACAGGACAAGAGCAATCAGCCCCAGCATTTT. Its protein product is CASSLVGQDKSNQPQHF.

V usage is TRBV9 and J usage is TRBJ2-5, with 7 bases fitting TRBD1. The CDR3 is 13 residues long. Germline trimming cut 3 bases from V and 4 bases from J; bases unmatched to any gene: 3. The germline V gene encodes CDR1 SGDLS and CDR2 YYNGEE. The CDR3 sequence: CASSGRQGETQYF. Here the CDR3 DNA reads TGTGCCAGCAGCGGGAGACAGGGAGAGACCCAGTACTTC.

The CDR3 sequence is CASSRVDNNEQFF. CDR3 nucleotides: TGTGCCAGTAGTCGGGTAGATAACAATGAGCAGTTCTTC. The V and J genes are TRBV19 and TRBJ2-1, with D unresolved. The CDR3 consists of 13 residues. CDR1 and CDR2 (germline): LNHDA, SQIVND (reference sequence). V was cut by 5 bases and J by 5 bases, with 10 bases left in between.

The chain is built from TRBV30 and TRBJ1-1; D is ambiguous. This CDR3 spans 12 amino acids. Germline V lookup: CDR1 GTSNPN, CDR2 SVGIG (reference sequence). Trimming took off 2 bases at V and 5 bases at J, with 9 bases between the two ends. In nucleotides, the CDR3 is TGTGCCTGGAGTCAGGCGGGGACTGAAGCTTTCTTT. Its protein is CAWSQAGTEAFF.

V and J are TRBV9 and TRBJ2-7; 7 bases are a match to TRBD1. The CDR3 length is 15 residues. Germline-derived CDR1 and CDR2 are SGDLS and YYNGEE. After removal of 3 bases from V and 3 bases from J, the junction contained 9 bases not matched to a gene. The CDR3 protein is CASSGADRSIYEQYF. In nucleotides, the CDR3 is TGTGCCAGCAGCGGCGCGGACAGGAGCATCTACGAGCAGTACTTC.

The genes are TRBV7-2 and TRBJ2-2; D is perhaps TRBD1 (5 bases). The CDR3 sequence is 14 residues long. Trimming took off 7 bases at V and 3 bases at J, with 12 bases between the two ends. CDR1 is SGHTA, CDR2 FQGNSA, per germline. The DNA of the CDR3 is TGTGCCAGCAACCCTCAGGGATACACCGGGGAGCTGTTTTTT. It yields the protein CASNPQGYTGELFF.

This clone was detected only once. This chain uses TRBV19 with TRBJ1-1; 8 nucleotides line up with TRBD1. Germline V lookup: CDR1 LNHDA, CDR2 SQIVND (reference sequence). V trimming: 9 bases; J trimming: 1 base; junction bases outside the gene matches: 7. The CDR3 totals 14 residues. The CDR3 loop reads CASDRGQGNTEAFF. In DNA, the CDR3 is TGTGCCAGCGATAGAGGACAGGGGAACACTGAAGCTTTCTTT. The variable domain in full, completed from reference TRBV19 and TRBJ1-1, reads DGGITQSPKYLFRKEGQNVTLSCEQNLNHDAMYWYRQDPGQGLRLIYYSQIVNDFQKGDIAEGYSVSREKKESFPLTVTSAQKNPTAFYLCASDRGQGNTEAFFGQGTRLTVV.

The genes are TRBV27 and TRBJ1-2, with 8 bases lining up with TRBD1. The CDR3 sequence is 17 residues long. Germline V gives CDR1 MNHEY, CDR2 SMNVEV (reference sequence). V lost 5 bases, J lost 1 base, and 12 bases stayed unmatched. CDR3 sequence reads: CASSPKGTGKLNYGYTF. CDR3 DNA: TGTGCCAGCAGTCCGAAAGGGACAGGCAAGCTTAACTATGGCTACACCTTC.

V gene TRBV5-5 combines with J gene TRBJ2-7, with D perhaps TRBD1 (7 bases). V was shortened by 3 bases and J by 4 bases, with 14 bases between the two germline ends. Germline lookup yields CDR1 SGHKS and CDR2 YYEKEE (reference sequence). This CDR3 comprises 14 residues. CDR3 coding DNA: TGTGCCAGCAGCTGGAGGGACAGAAGTTACGAGCAGTACTTC. This codes for CASSWRDRSYEQYF.

The chain is built from TRBV19 and TRBJ2-1, with D possibly matching TRBD2 (5 bases). The V and J ends lost 2 bases and 4 bases respectively, with 12 bases between them. Per the germline V gene, CDR1 is LNHDA and CDR2 is SQIVND (reference sequence). This CDR3 has 15 amino acids. CDR3 protein: CASSIRGGGYNEQFF. DNA for the CDR3: TGTGCCAGTAGTATACGGGGTGGCGGGTACAATGAGCAGTTCTTC.

This clone was found a few times. This chain joins TRBV2 and TRBJ1-5; tentatively, D is TRBD1 (6 bases). V shed 5 bases and J shed 8 bases, with 13 bases lying between them. The CDR3 length is 13 residues. Germline-derived CDR1 and CDR2 are SNHLY and FYNNEI. The CDR3 coding sequence is TGTGCCAGCAGTCCCCCAGGGGCGAAGCCCCAGCATTTT. Amino acids: CASSPPGAKPQHF.